This T cell receptor (beta chain) derives from a study of cytomegalovirus exposure and HLA in healthy donors. The PCR used 60 Vbeta and 13 Jbeta primers. Sequencing was performed with immunoSEQ multiplex PCR; in TCRdb, only in-frame clones are kept and a portion is missing. The repertoire includes about 190,000 clones, over 75% of them detected once, and 6.3% sits in the top ten. The germline V and J ends were trimmed by 5 bases and 2 bases, with 17 bases remaining between them. This CDR3 region has 16 residues. This TCR was recovered from a man in his forties or fifties in good health and CMV-seropositive. The sequenced material came from PBMCs. The J gene is TRBJ2-4, the V gene TRBV5-3; possibly TRBD1 for D (5 bases). TRBV5-3 is designated an ORF whose function remains uncertain. The CDR3 DNA follows: TGTGCCAGAAGTATATTAACCCAGGGTACCAAAAACATTCAGTACTTC. This gives the protein CARSILTQGTKNIQYF.